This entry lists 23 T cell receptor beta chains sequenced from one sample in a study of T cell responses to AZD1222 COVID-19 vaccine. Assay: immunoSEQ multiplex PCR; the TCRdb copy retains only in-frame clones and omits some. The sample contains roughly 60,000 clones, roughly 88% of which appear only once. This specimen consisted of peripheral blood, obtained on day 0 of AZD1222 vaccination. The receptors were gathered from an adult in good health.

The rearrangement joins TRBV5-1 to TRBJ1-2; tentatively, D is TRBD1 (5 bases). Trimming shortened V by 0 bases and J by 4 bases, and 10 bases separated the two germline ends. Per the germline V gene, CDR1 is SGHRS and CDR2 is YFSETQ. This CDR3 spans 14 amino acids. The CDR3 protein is CASSLEGSLYGYTF. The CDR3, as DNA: TGCGCCAGCAGCTTGGAGGGGTCCCTCTATGGCTACACCTTC.

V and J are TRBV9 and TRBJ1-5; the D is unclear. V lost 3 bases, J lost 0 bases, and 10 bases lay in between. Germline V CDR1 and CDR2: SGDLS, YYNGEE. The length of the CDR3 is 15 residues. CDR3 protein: CASSAGPYSNQPQHF. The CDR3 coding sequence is TGTGCCAGCAGCGCCGGGCCCTATAGCAATCAGCCCCAGCATTTT.

CDR3 DNA: TGTGCCAGCAGTTTCACCTGGAACACTGAAGCTTTCTTT. It codes for CASSFTWNTEAFF. The gene calls are TRBV12-3 or TRBV12-4 and TRBJ1-1, with D uncertain. Trimming removed 3 bases at V and 1 base at J, with 6 bases between. The length of the CDR3 is 13 residues.

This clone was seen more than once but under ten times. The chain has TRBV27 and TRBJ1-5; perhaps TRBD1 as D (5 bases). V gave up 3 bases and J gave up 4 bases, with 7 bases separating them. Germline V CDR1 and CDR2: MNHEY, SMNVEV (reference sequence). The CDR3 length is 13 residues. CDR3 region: CASSFRENQPQHF. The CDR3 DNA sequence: TGTGCCAGCAGTTTCAGGGAAAATCAGCCCCAGCATTTT.

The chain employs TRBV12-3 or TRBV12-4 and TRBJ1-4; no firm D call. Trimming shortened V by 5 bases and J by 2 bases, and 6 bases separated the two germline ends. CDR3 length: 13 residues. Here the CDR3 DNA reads TGTGCCAGCAGTGACAATACTAATGAAAAACTGTTTTTT. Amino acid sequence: CASSDNTNEKLFF.

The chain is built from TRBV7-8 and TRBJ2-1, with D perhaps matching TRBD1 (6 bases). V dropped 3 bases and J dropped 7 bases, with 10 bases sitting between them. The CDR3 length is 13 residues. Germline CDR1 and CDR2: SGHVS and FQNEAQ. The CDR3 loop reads CASSFSDRNEQFF. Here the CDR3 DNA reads TGTGCCAGCAGCTTTTCCGACAGGAATGAGCAGTTCTTC.

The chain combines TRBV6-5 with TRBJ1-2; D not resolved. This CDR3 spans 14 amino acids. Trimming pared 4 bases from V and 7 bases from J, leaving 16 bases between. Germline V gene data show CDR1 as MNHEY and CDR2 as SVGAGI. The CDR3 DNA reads TGTGCCAGCAGTTCTGTGGACCTCCTAAGTGGCTACACCTTC. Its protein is CASSSVDLLSGYTF.

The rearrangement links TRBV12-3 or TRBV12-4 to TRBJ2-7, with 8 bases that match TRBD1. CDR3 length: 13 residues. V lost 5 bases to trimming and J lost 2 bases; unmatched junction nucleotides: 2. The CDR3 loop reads CASSPGQAYEQYV. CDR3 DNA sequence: TGTGCCAGCAGTCCGGGACAGGCCTACGAGCAGTACGTC.

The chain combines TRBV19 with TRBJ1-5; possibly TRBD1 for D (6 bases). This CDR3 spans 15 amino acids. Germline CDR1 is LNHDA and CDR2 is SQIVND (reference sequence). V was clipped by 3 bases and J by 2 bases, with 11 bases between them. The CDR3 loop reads CASSMREGGNQPQHF. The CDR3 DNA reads TGTGCCAGTAGTATGAGGGAGGGGGGCAATCAGCCCCAGCATTTT.

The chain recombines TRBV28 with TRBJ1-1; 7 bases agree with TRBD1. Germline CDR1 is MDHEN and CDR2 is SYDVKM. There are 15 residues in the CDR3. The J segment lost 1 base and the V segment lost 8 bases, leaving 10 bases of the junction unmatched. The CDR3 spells CASAIGGHGNTEAFF. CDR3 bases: TGTGCCAGCGCCATAGGGGGCCATGGGAACACTGAAGCTTTCTTT. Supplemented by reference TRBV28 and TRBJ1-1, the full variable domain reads DVKVTQSSRYLVKRTGEKVFLECVQDMDHENMFWYRQDPGLGLRLIYFSYDVKMKEKGDIPEGYSVSREKKERFSLILESASTNQTSMYLCASAIGGHGNTEAFFGQGTRLTVV.

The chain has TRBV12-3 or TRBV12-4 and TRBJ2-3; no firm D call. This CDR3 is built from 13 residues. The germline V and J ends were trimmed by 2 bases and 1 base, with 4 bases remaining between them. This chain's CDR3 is CASSLLRTDTQYF. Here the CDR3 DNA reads TGTGCCAGCAGTTTATTGCGCACAGATACGCAGTATTTT.

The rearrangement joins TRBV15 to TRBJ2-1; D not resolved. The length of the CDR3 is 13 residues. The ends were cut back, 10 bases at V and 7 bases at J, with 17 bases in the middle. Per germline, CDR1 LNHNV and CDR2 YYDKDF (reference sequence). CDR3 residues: CAIRTDSMNEQFF. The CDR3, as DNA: TGTGCCATCCGAACGGATAGCATGAATGAGCAGTTCTTC.

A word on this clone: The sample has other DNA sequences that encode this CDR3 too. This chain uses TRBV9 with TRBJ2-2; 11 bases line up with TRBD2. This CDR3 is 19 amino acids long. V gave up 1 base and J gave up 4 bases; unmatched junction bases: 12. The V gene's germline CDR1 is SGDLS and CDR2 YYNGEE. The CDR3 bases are TGTGCCAGCAGCGTACCGGGACTAGCGGAGGGGGGAGGCACCGGGGAGCTGTTTTTT. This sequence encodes CASSVPGLAEGGGTGELFF.

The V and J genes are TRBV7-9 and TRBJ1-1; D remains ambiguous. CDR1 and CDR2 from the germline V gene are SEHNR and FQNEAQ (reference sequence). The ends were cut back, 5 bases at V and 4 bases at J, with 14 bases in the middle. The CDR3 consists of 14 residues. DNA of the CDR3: TGTGCCAGCAGCCCCTGGGGAGAGAGCACTGAAGCTTTCTTT. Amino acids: CASSPWGESTEAFF.

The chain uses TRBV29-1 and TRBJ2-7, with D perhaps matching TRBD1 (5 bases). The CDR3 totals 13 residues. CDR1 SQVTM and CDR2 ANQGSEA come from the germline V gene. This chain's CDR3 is CPSGRRTLYEQYV. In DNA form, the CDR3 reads TGCCCTTCAGGGCGGCGAACTCTCTACGAGCAGTACGTC.

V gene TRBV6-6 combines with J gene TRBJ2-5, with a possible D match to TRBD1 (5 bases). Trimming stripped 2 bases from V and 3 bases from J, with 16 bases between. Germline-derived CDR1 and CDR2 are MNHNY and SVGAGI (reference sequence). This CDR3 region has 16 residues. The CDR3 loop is CASSYGVRVGEETQYF. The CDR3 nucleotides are TGTGCCAGCAGTTACGGAGTAAGGGTAGGGGAAGAGACCCAGTACTTC.

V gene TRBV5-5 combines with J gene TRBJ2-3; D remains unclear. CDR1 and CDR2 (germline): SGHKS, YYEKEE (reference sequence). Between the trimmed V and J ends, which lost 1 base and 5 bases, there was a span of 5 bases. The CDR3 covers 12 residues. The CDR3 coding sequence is TGTGCCAGCAGCTTGCCCAGAGATACGCAGTATTTT. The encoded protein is CASSLPRDTQYF.

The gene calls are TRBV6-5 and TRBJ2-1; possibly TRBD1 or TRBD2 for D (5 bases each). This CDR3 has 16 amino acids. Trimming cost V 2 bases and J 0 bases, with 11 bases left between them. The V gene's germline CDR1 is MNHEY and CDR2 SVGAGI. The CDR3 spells CASSYIMGVSYNEQFF. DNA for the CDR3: TGTGCCAGCAGTTACATTATGGGGGTCTCCTACAATGAGCAGTTCTTC.

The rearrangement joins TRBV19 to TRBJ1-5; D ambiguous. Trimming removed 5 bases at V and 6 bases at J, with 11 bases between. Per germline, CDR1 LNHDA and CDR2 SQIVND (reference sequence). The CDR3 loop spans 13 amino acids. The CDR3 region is CASSAVAGQPQHF. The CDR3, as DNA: TGTGCCAGTAGTGCTGTCGCGGGTCAGCCCCAGCATTTT.

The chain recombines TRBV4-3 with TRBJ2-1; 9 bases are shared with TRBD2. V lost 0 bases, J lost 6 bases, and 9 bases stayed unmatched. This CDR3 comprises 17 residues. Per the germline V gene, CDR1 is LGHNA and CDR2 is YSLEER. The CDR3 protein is CASSQELRLAETNEQFF. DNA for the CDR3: TGCGCCAGCAGCCAAGAACTTCGACTAGCGGAGACCAATGAGCAGTTCTTC.

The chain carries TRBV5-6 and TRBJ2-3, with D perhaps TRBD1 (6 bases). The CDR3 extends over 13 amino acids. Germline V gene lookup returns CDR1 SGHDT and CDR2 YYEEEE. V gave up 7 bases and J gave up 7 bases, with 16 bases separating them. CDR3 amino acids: CASRDTGGYTQYF. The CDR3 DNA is TGTGCCAGCCGGGACACCGGTGGCTATACGCAGTATTTT.

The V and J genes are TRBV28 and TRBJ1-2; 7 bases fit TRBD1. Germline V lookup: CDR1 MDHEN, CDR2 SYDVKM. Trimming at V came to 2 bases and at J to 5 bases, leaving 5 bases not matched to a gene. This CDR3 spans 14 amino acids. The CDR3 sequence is CASSLIQGIYGYTF. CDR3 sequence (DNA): TGTGCCAGCAGTTTAATACAGGGGATTTATGGCTACACCTTC.

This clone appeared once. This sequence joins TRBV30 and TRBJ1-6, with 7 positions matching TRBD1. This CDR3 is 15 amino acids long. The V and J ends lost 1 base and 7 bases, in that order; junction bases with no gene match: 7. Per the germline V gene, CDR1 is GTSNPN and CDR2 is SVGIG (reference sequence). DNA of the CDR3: TGTGCCTGGAGTGCAGAGGGGGCGCGGAATTCACCCCTCCACTTT. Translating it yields CAWSAEGARNSPLHF.